The 14 T cell receptor beta chains below were found in one sample sequenced in a study of cytomegalovirus exposure and HLA in healthy donors. The primer mix had 60 Vbeta and 13 Jbeta primers. Produced via immunoSEQ multiplex PCR; TCRdb's table is partial and in-frame only. The sample shows some 78,000 clones, 72% of them seen only once. The sample comprised PBMCs. The source of these receptors is a woman in her thirties or forties in good health and CMV-seropositive.

This chain links TRBV18 with TRBJ2-1; weak D call: TRBD1 (6 bases). The CDR3 has 14 residues. With 0 bases removed from V and 9 bases from J, the gap between germline ends came to 12 bases. In germline, CDR1 is KGHSH, CDR2 LQKENI. The DNA of the CDR3 is TGTGCCAGCTCACCACCGTCAGGGGCCGCTGAGCAGTTCTTC. It specifies CASSPPSGAAEQFF.

The chain recombines TRBV25-1 with TRBJ1-1, with no clear D. The CDR3 has 14 residues. The V end was cut by 5 bases, the J end by 3 bases, with 13 bases between. CDR1 is MGHDK, CDR2 SYGVNS, per germline. The CDR3 DNA reads TGTGCCAGCAGTCTGCATGGGAGGGACACTGAAGCTTTCTTT. Its protein is CASSLHGRDTEAFF.

This chain connects TRBV28 to TRBJ2-7, with D possibly being TRBD1 (6 bases). The germline gives CDR1 MDHEN, CDR2 SYDVKM. The CDR3 loop spans 15 amino acids. The ends were cut back, 6 bases at V and 7 bases at J, with 22 bases in the middle. For the CDR3, the DNA is TGTGCCAGCAGCCTTACCACGACAGGCTCCCTGGAGCAGTACTTC. Protein sequence: CASSLTTTGSLEQYF.

The V call is TRBV5-1, the J call TRBJ1-2; a possible D gene is TRBD1 (5 bases). The CDR3 spans 14 residues. CDR1 SGHRS and CDR2 YFSETQ come from the germline V gene. The V end lost 4 bases, the J end lost 4 bases, and 14 bases lay between the germline ends. The CDR3 DNA reads as TGCGCCAGCAGCGCAGGGAACACCCCCTATGGCTACACCTTC. This sequence encodes CASSAGNTPYGYTF.

This chain joins TRBV9 and TRBJ2-1; 8 bases are shared with TRBD1. With V trimmed by 4 bases and J by 0 bases, 6 bases remained unmatched. The CDR3 length is 16 residues. Germline V lookup: CDR1 SGDLS, CDR2 YYNGEE. The DNA for the CDR3 is TGTGCCAGCAGCATTCAGGGGGCAAGCTCCTACAATGAGCAGTTCTTC. This sequence encodes CASSIQGASSYNEQFF.

Worth noting for this clone: A read error may produce the germline difference seen at one junction end. This rearrangement joins TRBV5-6 to TRBJ2-7; 7 bases line up with TRBD1. This CDR3 region has 13 residues. CDR1 and CDR2 (germline): SGHDT, YYEEEE. The CDR3 coding sequence is TGTGCCAGCAGCCTTGACAGGGTGGGAGAGCAGCACTTC. This gives the protein CASSLDRVGEQHF.

The rearrangement uses TRBV19 and TRBJ2-3; 7 bases are a match to TRBD2. Germline V CDR1 and CDR2: LNHDA, SQIVND (reference sequence). V lost 5 bases, J lost 0 bases, and 5 bases stayed unmatched. The CDR3 sequence is 15 residues long. The CDR3 DNA reads TGTGCCAGTAGTTTACTAGCGCCTAGCACAGATACGCAGTATTTT. Translated: CASSLLAPSTDTQYF.

The rearrangement links TRBV6-1 to TRBJ1-1; D unclear. The germline V gene has CDR1 MNHNS and CDR2 SASEGT. The ends were cut back, 2 bases at V and 4 bases at J, with 11 bases in the middle. The CDR3 is made up of 14 amino acids. The CDR3 DNA reads TGTGCCAGCAGTGAACAGGCAGTGAGCACTGAAGCTTTCTTT. Its protein product is CASSEQAVSTEAFF.

The CDR3 is CASSLRPSGRRGEQYF. CDR3 sequence (DNA): TGTGCCAGCAGCTTACGGCCTAGCGGGAGGAGGGGCGAGCAGTACTTC. The rearrangement links TRBV13 to TRBJ2-7; 11 bases align to TRBD2. Germline CDR1 PRHDT, CDR2 FYEKMQ (reference sequence). Trimming removed 2 bases from V and 6 bases from J; junction bases left unmatched: 9. The CDR3 is 16 residues long. Looking up the rest from reference TRBV13 and TRBJ2-7 gives the full variable domain: AAGVIQSPRHLIKEKRETATLKCYPIPRHDTVYWYQQGPGQDPQFLISFYEKMQSDKGSIPDRFSAQQFSDYHSELNMSSLELGDSALYFCASSLRPSGRRGEQYFGPGTRLTVT.

The chain uses TRBV30 and TRBJ1-5; 9 bases are a match to TRBD1. The CDR3 contains 14 residues. Looked up from germline, CDR1 is GTSNPN and CDR2 is SVGIG (reference sequence). V gave up 5 bases and J gave up 3 bases; unmatched junction bases: 5. This CDR3 reads CAWSGTGINQPQHF. CDR3 nucleotides: TGTGCCTGGTCCGGGACAGGGATCAATCAGCCCCAGCATTTT.

This clone turned up a few times. V gene TRBV18 combines with J gene TRBJ2-5; D is possibly TRBD2 (6 bases). The CDR3 has 13 residues. Between the trimmed V and J ends, which lost 3 bases and 4 bases, there was a span of 9 bases. Germline CDR1 reads KGHSH; CDR2 reads LQKENI. The chain's CDR3 is CASSPPGGETQYF. The CDR3 coding sequence is TGTGCCAGCTCACCCCCCGGGGGAGAGACCCAGTACTTC. The full variable domain, rest sourced from reference TRBV18 and TRBJ2-5, is NAGVMQNPRHLVRRRGQEARLRCSPMKGHSHVYWYRQLPEEGLKFMVYLQKENIIDESGMPKERFSAEFPKEGPSILRIQQVVRGDSAAYFCASSPPGGETQYFGPGTRLLVL.

This clone was detected a few times. The V and J genes are TRBV6-5 and TRBJ1-2, with D possibly matching TRBD1 (5 bases). Germline assignment: CDR1 MNHEY and CDR2 SVGAGI. The CDR3 has 14 residues. V was cut by 1 base and J by 4 bases, with 10 bases left in between. The DNA of the CDR3 is TGTGCCAGCAGTTACTTGGGGGGATTCTATGGCTACACCTTC. As protein: CASSYLGGFYGYTF.

The genes are TRBV5-1 and TRBJ2-3; 9 bases fit TRBD2. Trimming cost V 0 bases and J 2 bases; bases outside gene matches: 10. Germline loops: CDR1 SGHRS, CDR2 YFSETQ. CDR3 length: 18 amino acids. The DNA of the CDR3 is TGCGCCAGCAGCTTGGATGGAAGGGCGGGAGGGGTCACAGATACGCAGTATTTT. Translation: CASSLDGRAGGVTDTQYF.

This chain joins TRBV7-2 and TRBJ1-3; D ambiguous. This CDR3 is 14 amino acids long. Trimming removed 3 bases at V and 2 bases at J, with 8 bases between. In germline, CDR1 is SGHTA, CDR2 FQGNSA. In DNA, the CDR3 is TGTGCCAGCAGCTTCCAACAGCCTGGAAACACCATATATTTT. This translates into CASSFQQPGNTIYF.